This T cell receptor beta chain was sequenced during a study of blood T cell repertoires in COVID-19. Study information: Researchers got acute and convalescent COVID-19 samples from the United States, Italy and Spain. Sample material is recorded as cDNA or gDNA derived from T cells, B-cell-depleted T cells, or PBMCs.

TCRdb's copy holds only in-frame clones and misses some; the assay was immunoSEQ multiplex PCR. This table has under 250,000 clones, approximately 84% appearing once. The CDR3 spans 12 residues. With V trimmed by 3 bases and J by 13 bases, 5 bases remained unmatched. The V gene's germline CDR1 is MRHNA and CDR2 SNTAGT. The sequence was obtained from a man in his forties or fifties with COVID-19, enrolled during active disease. This rearrangement joins TRBV6-4 to TRBJ2-1, with 8 bases identical to TRBD2. The sample comprised peripheral blood. The chain's CDR3 is CASSEPRGVQFF. Here the CDR3 DNA reads TGTGCCAGCAGTGAGCCGCGGGGGGTTCAGTTCTTC.